This T cell receptor (beta chain) originates from a study of blood T cell repertoires in COVID-19. About the study: The United States, Italy and Spain provided the acute and convalescent COVID-19 samples. Nucleic acid was either cDNA or gDNA, and it came from T cells, B-cell-depleted T cells, or PBMCs.

This clone was seen only once. Methods used by the authors: Reference gene primer amplification gave estimated nucleated cell counts. Clones were sequenced by immunoSEQ multiplex PCR, and TCRdb holds only the in-frame ones, with some missing. For V, J and clone size, that table is used; D and trimming come from the DNA. In the table there are 95,000 to 100,000 clones, roughly nine tenths of which are singletons. Sequenced input: peripheral blood. This TCR was recovered from a man over 45 with acute or convalescent COVID-19.

The CDR3 DNA sequence: TGTGCCAGCAGCTACGGGACAGGGCCCCACGAGCAGTACTTC. Translation: CASSYGTGPHEQYF. The chain is built from TRBV13 and TRBJ2-7; 9 bases match TRBD1. From germline, CDR1 is PRHDT and CDR2 FYEKMQ (reference sequence). The CDR3 loop spans 14 amino acids. V shed 4 bases, J shed 5 bases, and the junction held 6 bases outside the gene matches.